The 21 T cell receptor beta chains given below trace back to one sample, sequenced in a study of control samples from healthy donors and cancer patients. Sequencing used immunoSEQ multiplex PCR; TCRdb keeps in-frame clones, though not all of them. The sample yields tens of thousands of clones, roughly 86% seen once. The sample was PBMCs. The receptors stem from a woman aged 45-59 years with head and neck cancer.

A single count supports this clone. The chain combines TRBV7-9 with TRBJ2-3; no clear D gene. There are 12 residues in the CDR3. Germline V gene lookup returns CDR1 SEHNR and CDR2 FQNEAQ (reference sequence). Trimming pared 1 base from V and 14 bases from J, leaving 13 bases between. The CDR3 here is CASSLVQSWPYF. The CDR3, as DNA: TGTGCCAGCAGCTTAGTGCAGTCCTGGCCGTATTTT.

The V gene is TRBV7-8, the J gene TRBJ2-3; D unresolved. V lost 1 base and J lost 1, with 6 bases in between. The CDR3 extends over 14 amino acids. Germline V lookup: CDR1 SGHVS, CDR2 FQNEAQ. As DNA, the CDR3 is TGTGCCAGCAGCTTAGGCCCCGGCACAGATACGCAGTATTTT. Its protein product is CASSLGPGTDTQYF.

V is TRBV4-1 and J is TRBJ1-6, with D perhaps TRBD1 (5 bases). The CDR3 length is 15 residues. V was cut by 1 base and J by 11 bases, with 15 bases left in between. CDR1 is MGHRA, CDR2 YSYEKL, per germline. CDR3 DNA: TGCGCCAGCAGCCAAGGTCGCGGGGCGAAGGCACCCCTCCACTTT. This gives the protein CASSQGRGAKAPLHF.

This clone was seen only a few times. The V gene is TRBV4-2, the J gene TRBJ2-3; D call uncertain. Germline CDR1 and CDR2: LGHNA and YNFKEQ. The CDR3 has 14 residues. Deletions cut 0 bases from V and 3 bases from J, with 7 bases between. The CDR3 nucleotides are TGTGCCAGCAGCCAAGATTCAGGAACAGATACGCAGTATTTT. This encodes CASSQDSGTDTQYF.

The chain joins TRBV5-1 to TRBJ2-3; 8 bases match TRBD1. From germline, CDR1 is SGHRS and CDR2 YFSETQ. Germline trimming cut 4 bases from V and 7 bases from J; bases unmatched to any gene: 11. The CDR3 totals 15 residues. This chain's CDR3 is CASSPGQGQGHTQYF. As DNA, the CDR3 is TGCGCCAGCAGCCCCGGACAGGGCCAAGGACATACGCAGTATTTT.

This chain joins TRBV4-3 and TRBJ1-2; D is unclear. Germline-derived CDR1 and CDR2 are LGHNA and YSLEER. V lost 0 bases and J 0 bases, leaving 8 bases between the germline ends. The CDR3 consists of 15 residues. CDR3 DNA sequence: TGCGCCAGCAGCCAAGAGGGCGGAACTAACTATGGCTACACCTTC. This codes for CASSQEGGTNYGYTF.

The CDR3 nucleotides are TGTGCCAGCAGCCGGGTGGGGACATTAGCCAAAAACATTCAGTACTTC. The encoded protein is CASSRVGTLAKNIQYF. V usage is TRBV4-2 and J usage is TRBJ2-4; possible D gene TRBD1, 6 bases. Trimming pared 4 bases from V and 0 bases from J, leaving 13 bases between. Germline CDR1 and CDR2: LGHNA and YNFKEQ. The CDR3 has 16 residues.

V is TRBV28 and J is TRBJ1-1; D possibly corresponds to TRBD1 (6 bases). Trimming took off 5 bases at V and 9 bases at J, with 22 bases between the two ends. Germline V gene sequence: CDR1 MDHEN, CDR2 SYDVKM. The CDR3 is 15 residues long. This CDR3 is CASSAIQGPSGQAFF. In DNA form, the CDR3 reads TGTGCCAGCAGTGCCATACAGGGCCCATCGGGGCAAGCTTTCTTT.

The chain has TRBV7-2 and TRBJ1-3, with D possibly matching TRBD1 (5 bases). With 1 base removed from V and 0 bases from J, the gap between germline ends came to 19 bases. Germline CDR1 reads SGHTA; CDR2 reads FQGNSA. The CDR3 loop spans 19 amino acids. Written as DNA, the CDR3 is TGTGCCAGCAGCTTAGAGGTTTGGAGACAGCGGATCTCTGGAAACACCATATATTTT. Its protein is CASSLEVWRQRISGNTIYF.

The chain carries TRBV20-1 and TRBJ2-5; no clear D. Germline V gene sequence: CDR1 DFQATT, CDR2 SNEGSKA (reference sequence). The CDR3 length is 15 residues. The V end was cut by 3 bases, the J end by 1 base, with 15 bases between. The CDR3 coding sequence is TGCAGTGCTAGTCCCCGTTTGCGCCTCCAAGAGACCCAGTACTTC. It is translated as CSASPRLRLQETQYF.

The rearrangement links TRBV7-8 to TRBJ2-2, with TRBD2 matching 12 bases. This CDR3 region has 15 residues. The germline CDR1 and CDR2 sequences are SGHVS and FQNEAQ. With V trimmed by 7 bases and J by 4 bases, 4 bases remained unmatched. The DNA for the CDR3 is TGTGCCAGCAAACTAGCGGGGGGAGGCACCGGGGAGCTGTTTTTT. Amino acid sequence: CASKLAGGGTGELFF.

This chain links TRBV28 with TRBJ1-2; D remains ambiguous. CDR1 MDHEN and CDR2 SYDVKM come from the germline V gene. CDR3 length: 12 amino acids. Trimming took 5 bases from V and 4 from J, leaving 8 bases between them. The CDR3: CASSREAYGYTF. CDR3 sequence (DNA): TGTGCCAGCAGTCGGGAAGCCTATGGCTACACCTTC.

The chain has TRBV2 and TRBJ1-2, with D hard to call. Germline loops: CDR1 SNHLY, CDR2 FYNNEI. Trimming removed 1 base from V and 5 bases from J, with 8 bases in between. This CDR3 comprises 13 residues. The CDR3 nucleotides are TGTGCCAGCAGTGAAGGGGTTGGGTATGGCTACACCTTC. Translation gives CASSEGVGYGYTF.

This clone was counted once. Here the CDR3 reads CASSLERGGSSGNTIYF. The DNA of the CDR3 is TGTGCCAGCAGCTTGGAGAGAGGAGGAAGCTCTGGAAACACCATATATTTT. The chain joins TRBV5-4 to TRBJ1-3; D is unclear. Trimming shortened V by 0 bases and J by 0 bases, and 13 bases separated the two germline ends. The CDR3 contains 17 residues. CDR1 is SGHNT, CDR2 YYREEE, per germline (reference sequence).

The chain carries TRBV7-3 and TRBJ1-2, with a weak D call TRBD1 (6 bases). Germline V gives CDR1 SGHTA, CDR2 FQGTGA. The CDR3 contains 14 residues. V was pared by 5 bases and J by 5 bases, with 15 bases between. CDR3 loop: CASSPGGQAYGYTF. DNA of the CDR3: TGTGCCAGCAGCCCCGGGGGGCAGGCGTATGGCTACACCTTC. Supplemented by reference TRBV7-3 and TRBJ1-2, the full variable domain reads GAGVSQTPSNKVTEKGKYVELRCDPISGHTALYWYRQSLGQGPEFLIYFQGTGAADDSGLPNDRFFAVRPEGSVSTLKIQRTERGDSAVYLCASSPGGQAYGYTFGSGTRLTVV.

The chain has TRBV9 and TRBJ1-1; D is perhaps TRBD1 (6 bases). Germline CDR1 reads SGDLS; CDR2 reads YYNGEE. The CDR3 runs to 14 residues. Trimming pared 2 bases from V and 7 bases from J, leaving 15 bases between. DNA for the CDR3: TGTGCCAGCAGCGTCAGGGAGAGGGGGATTGAAGCTTTCTTT. It is translated as CASSVRERGIEAFF.

This clone appeared a few times. The chain couples TRBV19 to TRBJ1-5; 12 bases match TRBD1. The CDR3 has 15 amino acids. J lost 15 bases, V lost 5 bases, and 14 bases had no gene match. Germline values: CDR1 LNHDA, CDR2 SQIVND (reference sequence). CDR3 nucleotides: TGTGCCAGTAGTCCGACCGGGACAGGGGGCGCGGGGCGGCATTTT. Translating it yields CASSPTGTGGAGRHF. The complete variable domain, with remaining parts taken from reference TRBV19 and TRBJ1-5, reads DGGITQSPKYLFRKEGQNVTLSCEQNLNHDAMYWYRQDPGQGLRLIYYSQIVNDFQKGDIAEGYSVSREKKESFPLTVTSAQKNPTAFYLCASSPTGTGGAGRHFGDGTRLSIL.

CDR3 protein: CASSALDSNQPQHF. The DNA of the CDR3 is TGTGCCAGCAGCGCGTTGGACAGTAATCAGCCCCAGCATTTT. This chain uses TRBV5-5 with TRBJ1-5, with D maybe TRBD1 (6 bases). The CDR3 is 14 residues long. V was pared by 4 bases and J by 4 bases, with 12 bases between. The germline gives CDR1 SGHKS, CDR2 YYEKEE (reference sequence).

This clone was found once. This chain connects TRBV28 to TRBJ2-7; TRBD1 might be the D (5 bases). This CDR3 is 13 amino acids long. Per germline, CDR1 MDHEN and CDR2 SYDVKM. V lost 5 bases and J 3 bases, leaving 11 bases between the germline ends. The CDR3 reads CASSIGQVYEQYF. CDR3 bases: TGTGCCAGCAGTATAGGACAAGTCTACGAGCAGTACTTC.

The chain has TRBV12-3 or TRBV12-4 and TRBJ2-7; D unresolved. This CDR3 has 12 amino acids. V was clipped by 6 bases and J by 7 bases, with 13 bases between them. Here the CDR3 reads CASSLTTLEQYF. CDR3 bases: TGTGCCAGCAGCCTTACGACCCTGGAGCAGTACTTC.

The V call is TRBV9, the J call TRBJ2-1; 10 nucleotides agree with TRBD2. Trimming removed 4 bases from V and 6 bases from J; junction bases left unmatched: 10. CDR3 size: 16 residues. Germline V gene sequence: CDR1 SGDLS, CDR2 YYNGEE. CDR3 DNA sequence: TGTGCCAGCAGCACCGATAGCGGGGGGCCCTTCAATGAGCAGTTCTTC. Its protein is CASSTDSGGPFNEQFF.